One sample yielded the 22 T cell receptor beta chains listed below, sequenced in a study of blood T cell repertoires in COVID-19. The table came from immunoSEQ multiplex PCR; TCRdb's copy has only in-frame clones and leaves some out. The sample carries about 100,000 clones, 81% recorded once. The sequenced material came from peripheral blood. Receptors were obtained from an elderly man with COVID-19, enrolled during active disease.

This sequence joins TRBV7-2 and TRBJ2-7; 8 nucleotides agree with TRBD2. J was trimmed by 3 bases and V by 1 base; bases with no gene match: 5. Germline-derived CDR1 and CDR2 are SGHTA and FQGNSA. CDR3 length equals 15 residues. The chain's CDR3 is CASSLVGAGGYEQYF. The CDR3 DNA follows: TGTGCCAGCAGCTTAGTAGGGGCGGGAGGCTACGAGCAGTACTTC.

The rearrangement uses TRBV7-3 and TRBJ2-7; D possibly corresponds to TRBD2 (6 bases). The CDR3 is made up of 13 amino acids. V was clipped by 1 base and J by 4 bases, with 8 bases between them. Germline assignment: CDR1 SGHTA and CDR2 FQGTGA. This chain's CDR3 is CASSLNAGYEQYF. CDR3 DNA: TGTGCCAGCAGCTTAAACGCGGGGTACGAGCAGTACTTC.

This clone was picked up a small number of times. CDR3 protein: CASRTGSQPQHF. The CDR3 nucleotides read TGTGCCAGCCGGACAGGGTCTCAGCCCCAGCATTTT. The J gene is TRBJ1-5, the V gene TRBV19, with 8 bases that match TRBD1. The junction had 4 bases not matched to a gene; V was cut back by 9 bases and J by 6 bases. CDR1 is LNHDA and CDR2 is SQIVND in the germline V gene (reference sequence). This CDR3 region has 12 residues.

The chain joins TRBV7-8 to TRBJ1-4, with D perhaps TRBD1 (6 bases). Germline loops: CDR1 SGHVS, CDR2 FQNEAQ. The CDR3 covers 14 residues. V shed 5 bases and J shed 8 bases, with 15 bases lying between them. The CDR3 coding sequence is TGTGCCAGCAGCCCCGGACAGTGGGAAGAAAAACTGTTTTTT. It encodes CASSPGQWEEKLFF.

V is TRBV6-2 or TRBV6-3 and J is TRBJ2-7, with 11 bases fitting TRBD1. The CDR3 covers 15 residues. V dropped 0 bases and J dropped 5; count of bases not matched to a gene: 3. In germline, CDR1 is MNHEY, CDR2 SVGEGT. The CDR3 here is CASSYSRTGGNEQYF. CDR3 DNA: TGTGCCAGCAGTTACTCGCGGACAGGGGGCAACGAGCAGTACTTC.

This chain links TRBV7-8 with TRBJ1-2, with 7 bases matching TRBD1. The V segment lost 5 bases and the J segment 2 bases; nucleotides outside the gene matches: 14. This CDR3 region has 17 residues. CDR1 and CDR2 (germline): SGHVS, FQNEAQ. CDR3 sequence reads: CASSRRRGRGLNYGYTF. The CDR3 DNA follows: TGTGCCAGCAGCCGCCGTCGGGGCAGGGGGTTAAACTATGGCTACACCTTC.

The CDR3 sequence: CASSPGLPKLFF. CDR3 nucleotides: TGTGCCAGCAGCCCGGGACTTCCTAAACTGTTTTTT. The J gene is TRBJ1-4, the V gene TRBV11-2; a possible D gene is TRBD1 (5 bases). The CDR3 runs to 12 residues. Trimming cost V 5 bases and J 11 bases, with 12 bases left between them. The germline V gene has CDR1 SGHAT and CDR2 FQNNGV.

The chain joins TRBV28 to TRBJ1-6, with 9 bases lining up with TRBD1. The CDR3 sequence is 14 residues long. The germline V gene encodes CDR1 MDHEN and CDR2 SYDVKM. Trimming at V came to 6 bases and at J to 10 bases, leaving 7 bases not matched to a gene. Written as DNA, the CDR3 is TGTGCCAGCAGACTCGGGACAGGGAGATCACCCCTCCACTTT. This codes for CASRLGTGRSPLHF. Drawing the rest from reference TRBV28 and TRBJ1-6, the complete variable domain is DVKVTQSSRYLVKRTGEKVFLECVQDMDHENMFWYRQDPGLGLRLIYFSYDVKMKEKGDIPEGYSVSREKKERFSLILESASTNQTSMYLCASRLGTGRSPLHFGNGTRLTVT.

CDR3 sequence: CASSFTNTQYF. CDR3 DNA: TGTGCCAGCAGTTTTACAAATACGCAGTATTTT. This chain uses TRBV12-3 or TRBV12-4 with TRBJ2-3, with unresolved D. Trimming took off 3 bases at V and 7 bases at J, with 5 bases between the two ends. The CDR3 length is 11 residues.

The V and J genes are TRBV30 and TRBJ2-5, with D maybe TRBD1 (5 bases). The CDR3 length is 13 residues. Germline V lookup: CDR1 GTSNPN, CDR2 SVGIG (reference sequence). Trimming removed 3 bases from V and 5 bases from J, with 13 bases in between. The CDR3 loop is CAWSPRGRETQYF. CDR3 nucleotide sequence: TGTGCCTGGAGCCCTAGGGGTAGGGAGACCCAGTACTTC.

The chain recombines TRBV3-1 (or the pseudogene TRBV3-2) with TRBJ1-1, with D tentatively TRBD1 (6 bases). Trimming took 4 bases from V and 7 from J, leaving 16 bases between them. The CDR3 is 14 amino acids. Germline-derived CDR1 and CDR2 are LGHDT and YNNKEL (reference sequence). Here the CDR3 reads CASSLNPGVYEAFF. Written as DNA, the CDR3 is TGTGCCAGCAGCCTAAACCCAGGGGTTTATGAAGCTTTCTTT.

The chain joins TRBV11-3 to TRBJ2-5; D is unclear. Between the trimmed V and J ends, which lost 0 bases and 5 bases, there was a span of 7 bases. This CDR3 region has 13 residues. The V gene's germline CDR1 is SGHNT and CDR2 YENEEA. The CDR3 DNA reads as TGTGCCAGCAGCTTAGAGACTCGGGAGACCCAGTACTTC. As protein: CASSLETRETQYF.

V is TRBV27 and J is TRBJ2-7; 9 nucleotides line up with TRBD2. V lost 6 bases, J lost 4 bases, and 19 bases stayed unmatched. Per germline, CDR1 MNHEY and CDR2 SMNVEV (reference sequence). The CDR3 runs to 18 residues. The CDR3 bases are TGTGCCAGCAGCTCTTTTTTCGAATTTAGCGGGGGACTTTACGAGCAGTACTTC. Its translation: CASSSFFEFSGGLYEQYF.

The chain links TRBV29-1 to TRBJ1-2; D perhaps matches TRBD1 (6 bases). Germline V gives CDR1 SQVTM, CDR2 ANQGSEA. The CDR3 is made up of 13 amino acids. V lost 6 bases and J lost 1, with 12 bases in between. The CDR3 loop is CSVDRTNNYGYTF. The CDR3 bases are TGCAGCGTCGACAGGACGAATAACTATGGCTACACCTTC. Drawing the rest from reference TRBV29-1 and TRBJ1-2, the complete variable domain is SAVISQKPSRDICQRGTSLTIQCQVDSQVTMMFWYRQQPGQSLTLIATANQGSEATYESGFVIDKFPISRPNLTFSTLTVSNMSPEDSSIYLCSVDRTNNYGYTFGSGTRLTVV.

The rearrangement links TRBV7-2 to TRBJ1-4; D is possibly TRBD1 (5 bases). Deletions cut 2 bases from V and 8 bases from J, with 12 bases between. CDR1 SGHTA and CDR2 FQGNSA come from the germline V gene. CDR3 size: 14 residues. In DNA form, the CDR3 reads TGTGCCAGCAGCTTAAACGGGGGGGAGGAAAAACTGTTTTTT. Amino acid sequence: CASSLNGGEEKLFF.

The chain has TRBV30 and TRBJ1-4; D call uncertain. CDR1 is GTSNPN, CDR2 SVGIG, per germline (reference sequence). V was trimmed by 3 bases and J by 0 bases, leaving 11 bases between them. This CDR3 contains 15 residues. The CDR3 protein is CAWSDDTSTNEKLFF. The CDR3 nucleotides read TGTGCCTGGAGCGACGACACATCAACTAATGAAAAACTGTTTTTT.

The chain is built from TRBV28 and TRBJ1-2; D uncertain. Trimming took 2 bases from V and 5 from J, leaving 9 bases between them. CDR1 and CDR2 from the germline V gene are MDHEN and SYDVKM. The CDR3 extends over 13 amino acids. The DNA for the CDR3 is TGTGCCAGCAGTTTAACGGGGATTTATGGCTACACCTTC. Its protein product is CASSLTGIYGYTF.

The chain combines TRBV6-1 with TRBJ1-6; no clear D gene. The CDR3 is 16 amino acids. Germline CDR1 MNHNS, CDR2 SASEGT. V lost 2 bases, J lost 4 bases, and 12 bases lay in between. This chain's CDR3 is CASSESGLSYNSPLHF. The CDR3 bases are TGTGCCAGCAGTGAATCGGGGTTGTCATATAATTCACCCCTCCACTTT.

This chain uses TRBV6-5 with TRBJ2-2, with 10 bases aligning to TRBD1. The CDR3 is made up of 14 amino acids. V lost 5 bases, J lost 5 bases, and 2 bases stayed unmatched. Germline loops: CDR1 MNHEY, CDR2 SVGAGI. This CDR3 reads CASSPGQGTGELFF. In nucleotides, the CDR3 is TGTGCCAGCAGTCCGGGACAGGGGACCGGGGAGCTGTTTTTT.

The rearrangement uses TRBV5-1 and TRBJ2-7, with D maybe TRBD2 (5 bases). There are 14 residues in the CDR3. Germline CDR1 SGHRS, CDR2 YFSETQ. Trimming stripped 0 bases from V and 3 bases from J, with 10 bases between. CDR3 sequence: CASSLAIGDYEQYF. The CDR3 DNA follows: TGCGCCAGCAGCTTGGCGATCGGGGACTACGAGCAGTACTTC.

The chain couples TRBV6-6 to TRBJ1-2, with D perhaps matching TRBD1 (6 bases). Deletions cut 6 bases from V and 4 bases from J, with 9 bases between. Germline CDR1 and CDR2: MNHNY and SVGAGI (reference sequence). The CDR3 is made up of 12 amino acids. CDR3 amino acids: CASSPRGYGYTF. The CDR3, as DNA: TGTGCCAGCAGCCCCAGGGGCTATGGCTACACCTTC.

This clone was seen just once. V usage is TRBV3-1 (or the pseudogene TRBV3-2) and J usage is TRBJ1-1; tentatively, D is TRBD1 (6 bases). V was clipped by 4 bases and J by 3 bases, with 12 bases between them. The CDR3 length is 14 residues. Germline V lookup: CDR1 LGHDT, CDR2 YNNKEL (reference sequence). This chain's CDR3 is CASSLGADDTEAFF. In nucleotides, the CDR3 is TGTGCCAGCAGCCTGGGGGCGGATGACACTGAAGCTTTCTTT.